This T cell receptor beta chain comes out of a study of blood T cell repertoires in COVID-19. About the research overall: Samples of COVID-19 (acute and convalescent) were obtained from the United States, Italy and Spain. The cDNA or gDNA used as material had been derived from T cells, B-cell-depleted T cells, or PBMCs.

Trimming took 7 bases from V and 6 from J, leaving 27 bases between them. Germline V gives CDR1 MGHRA, CDR2 YSYEKL. The CDR3 is 17 amino acids. Per the original methods: By means of reference gene primer amplification, nucleated cell counts were estimated. The assay was immunoSEQ multiplex PCR, and TCRdb's table has in-frame clones only and misses some. That table supplies the V and J calls and clone size; D and trimming were determined from the DNA. The repertoire has around 300,000 clones, over 75% of them found once; the top ten carry 13%. This clone was seen just once. This chain links TRBV4-1 with TRBJ1-2; D perhaps matches TRBD1 (6 bases). The clonotype comes from a human donor in a cohort sampled during active COVID-19. The source material was peripheral blood. CDR3 in DNA: TGCGCCAGCACAGGGGCAGATTACGGCAGGAGAAGGGATGGCTACACCTTC. As protein: CASTGADYGRRRDGYTF.